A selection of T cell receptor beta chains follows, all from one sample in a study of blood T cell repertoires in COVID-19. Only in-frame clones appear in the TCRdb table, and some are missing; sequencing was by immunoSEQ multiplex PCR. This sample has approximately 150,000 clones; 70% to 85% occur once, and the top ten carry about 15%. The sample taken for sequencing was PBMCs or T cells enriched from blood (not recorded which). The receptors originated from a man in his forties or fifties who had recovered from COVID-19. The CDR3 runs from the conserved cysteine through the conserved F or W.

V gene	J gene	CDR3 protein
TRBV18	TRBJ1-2	CASSRQGERGYTF
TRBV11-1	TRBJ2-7	CASSSLTGQSSYEQYF
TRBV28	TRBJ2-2	CASSRLDRARELFF
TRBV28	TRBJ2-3	CASSPGGATDTQYF
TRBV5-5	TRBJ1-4	CASSLGRANEKLFF
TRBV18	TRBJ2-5	CASSPQRHAETQYF
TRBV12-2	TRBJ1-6	CASRLEECANSPLHF
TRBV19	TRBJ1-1	CASSPGRGRLVAEAFF
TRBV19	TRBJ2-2	CASSVRLANTGELFF
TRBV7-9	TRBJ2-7	CASSPNTLAGYTYEQYF
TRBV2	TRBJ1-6	CASRTPGGISPLHF
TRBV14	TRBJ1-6	CASSPRPRQGRSPLHF
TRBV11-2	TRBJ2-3	CASSPASGGVPFTQYF
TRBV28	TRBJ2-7	CASSQVGGMIYEQYF
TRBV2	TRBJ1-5	CAGGQGNQPQHF
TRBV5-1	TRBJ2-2	CASSLGDRGTTGELFF
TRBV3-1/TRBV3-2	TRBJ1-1	CASSQEQGRGVAAEAFF
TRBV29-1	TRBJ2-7	CSARTMGEQYF
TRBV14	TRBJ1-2	CASSEVGVRYGYTF
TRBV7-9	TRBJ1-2	CASSRQSGQGAGGYTF
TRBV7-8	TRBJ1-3	CASSPPGLFSGNTIYF
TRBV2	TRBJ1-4	CASSRQTSTNEKLFF
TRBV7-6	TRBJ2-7	CASSSSVNQASSYEQYF
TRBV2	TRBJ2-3	CASSVERTSGYTDTQYF
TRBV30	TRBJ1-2	CAGRGQGGANYGYTF
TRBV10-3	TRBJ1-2	CAISPGQGATAGYTF
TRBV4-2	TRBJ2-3	CASSQDQGVSTDTQYF
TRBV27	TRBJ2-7	CASSRGARGSSYEQYF
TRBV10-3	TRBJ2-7	CAISQDRTGEYGRQYF
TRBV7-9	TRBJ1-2	CASSLVRVDTGGGGYTF
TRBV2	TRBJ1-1	CASRGGGVGTEAFF
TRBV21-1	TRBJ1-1	CASSKRDREDDTEAFF
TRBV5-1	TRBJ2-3	CASYLGRGADTQYF
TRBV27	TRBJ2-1	CASSLWLAGGPRNNEQFF
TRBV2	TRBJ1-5	CASRRAGTNSNQPQHF